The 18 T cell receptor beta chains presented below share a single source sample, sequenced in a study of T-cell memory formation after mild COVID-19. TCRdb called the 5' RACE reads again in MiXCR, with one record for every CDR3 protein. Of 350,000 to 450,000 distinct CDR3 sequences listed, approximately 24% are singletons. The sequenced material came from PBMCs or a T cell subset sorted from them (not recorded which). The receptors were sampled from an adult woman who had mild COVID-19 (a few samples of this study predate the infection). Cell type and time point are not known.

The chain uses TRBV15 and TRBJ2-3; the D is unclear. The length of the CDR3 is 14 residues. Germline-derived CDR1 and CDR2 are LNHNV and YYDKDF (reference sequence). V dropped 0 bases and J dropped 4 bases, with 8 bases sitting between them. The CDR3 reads CATSREPGADTQYF. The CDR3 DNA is TGTGCCACCAGCAGAGAGCCAGGTGCAGATACGCAGTATTTT.

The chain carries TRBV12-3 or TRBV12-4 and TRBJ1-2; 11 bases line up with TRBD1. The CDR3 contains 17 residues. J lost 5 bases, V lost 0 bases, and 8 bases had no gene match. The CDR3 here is CASSLAPGQGARYGYTF. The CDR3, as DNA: TGTGCCAGCAGTTTAGCCCCTGGACAGGGGGCGAGGTATGGCTACACCTTC.

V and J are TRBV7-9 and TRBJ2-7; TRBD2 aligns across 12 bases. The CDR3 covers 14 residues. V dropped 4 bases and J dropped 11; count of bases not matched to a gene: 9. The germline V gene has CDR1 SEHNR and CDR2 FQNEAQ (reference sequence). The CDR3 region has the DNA TGTGCCAGCAGCTCGCTATGGACTAGCGGGGTCAAGTACTTC. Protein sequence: CASSSLWTSGVKYF.

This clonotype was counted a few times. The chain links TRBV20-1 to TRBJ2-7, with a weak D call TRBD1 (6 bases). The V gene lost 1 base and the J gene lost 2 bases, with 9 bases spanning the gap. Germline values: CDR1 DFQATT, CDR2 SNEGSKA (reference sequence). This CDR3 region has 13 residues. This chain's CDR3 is CSARGRTAYEQYF. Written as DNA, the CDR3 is TGCAGTGCTAGAGGCAGGACAGCCTACGAGCAGTACTTC.

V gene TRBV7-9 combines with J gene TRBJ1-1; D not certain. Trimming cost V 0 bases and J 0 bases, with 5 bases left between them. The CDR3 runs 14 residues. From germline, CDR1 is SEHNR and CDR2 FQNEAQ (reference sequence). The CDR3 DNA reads TGTGCCAGCAGCTTAGCACAGATGAACACTGAAGCTTTCTTT. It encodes CASSLAQMNTEAFF.

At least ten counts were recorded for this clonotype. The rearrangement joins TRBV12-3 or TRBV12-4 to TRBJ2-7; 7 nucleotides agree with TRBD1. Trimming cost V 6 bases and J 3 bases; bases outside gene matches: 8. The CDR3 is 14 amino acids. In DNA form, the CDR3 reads TGTGCCAGCAGACCGGGACAGCAACTCTACGAGCAGTACTTC. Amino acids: CASRPGQQLYEQYF.

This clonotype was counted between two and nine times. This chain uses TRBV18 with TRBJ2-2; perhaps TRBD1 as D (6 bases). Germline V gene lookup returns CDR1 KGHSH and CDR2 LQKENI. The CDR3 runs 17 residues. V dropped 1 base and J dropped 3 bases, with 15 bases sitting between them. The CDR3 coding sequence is TGTGCCAGCTCACCACGTTATACAGGGAAGGACACCGGGGAGCTGTTTTTT. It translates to CASSPRYTGKDTGELFF.

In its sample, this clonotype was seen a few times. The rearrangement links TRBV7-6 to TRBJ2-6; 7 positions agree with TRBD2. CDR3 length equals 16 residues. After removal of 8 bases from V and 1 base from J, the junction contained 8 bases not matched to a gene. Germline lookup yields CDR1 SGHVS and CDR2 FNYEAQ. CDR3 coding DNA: TGTGCCAGCTCCCTCCTGCGGGGGTCTGGGGCCAACGTCCTGACTTTC. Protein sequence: CASSLLRGSGANVLTF.

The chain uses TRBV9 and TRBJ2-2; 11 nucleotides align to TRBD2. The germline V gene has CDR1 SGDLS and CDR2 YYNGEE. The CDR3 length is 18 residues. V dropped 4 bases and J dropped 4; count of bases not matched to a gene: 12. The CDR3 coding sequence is TGTGCCAGCAGCCACTCCCCTAGCGGGGGGACTTCCACCGGGGAGCTGTTTTTT. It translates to CASSHSPSGGTSTGELFF.

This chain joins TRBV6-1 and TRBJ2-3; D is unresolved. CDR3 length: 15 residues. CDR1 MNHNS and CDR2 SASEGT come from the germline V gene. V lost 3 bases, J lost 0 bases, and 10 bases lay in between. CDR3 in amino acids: CASSDLGSSTDTQYF. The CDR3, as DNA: TGTGCCAGCAGTGATCTGGGCTCTAGCACAGATACGCAGTATTTT.

CDR3 bases: TGTGCCAGCAGCTTGAGGGGGTTCTACGAGCAGTACTTC. Amino acids: CASSLRGFYEQYF. The V gene is TRBV5-6, the J gene TRBJ2-7, with a tentative D call TRBD1 (6 bases). Between the trimmed V and J ends, which lost 1 base and 3 bases, there was a span of 8 bases. In germline, CDR1 is SGHDT, CDR2 YYEEEE. The CDR3 has 13 residues.

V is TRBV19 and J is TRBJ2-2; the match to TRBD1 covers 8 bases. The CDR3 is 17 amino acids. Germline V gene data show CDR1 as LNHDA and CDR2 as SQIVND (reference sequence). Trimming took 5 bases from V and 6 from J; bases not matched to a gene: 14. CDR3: CASSSRRGPFPSGELFF. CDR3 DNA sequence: TGTGCCAGTAGTTCGCGCAGGGGGCCCTTCCCGTCCGGGGAGCTGTTTTTT.

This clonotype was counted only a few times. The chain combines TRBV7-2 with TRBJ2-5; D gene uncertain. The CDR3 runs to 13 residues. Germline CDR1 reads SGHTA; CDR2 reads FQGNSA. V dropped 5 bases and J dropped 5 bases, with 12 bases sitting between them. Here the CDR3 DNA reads TGTGCCAGCAGCCGCCGGTTTCGGGAGACCCAGTACTTC. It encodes CASSRRFRETQYF.

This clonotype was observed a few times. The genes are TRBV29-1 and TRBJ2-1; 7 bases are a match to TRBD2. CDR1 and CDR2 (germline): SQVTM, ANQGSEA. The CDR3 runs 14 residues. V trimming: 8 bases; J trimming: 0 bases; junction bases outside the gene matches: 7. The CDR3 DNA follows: TGCAGCACGGCGGGAGCTAGCTCCTACAATGAGCAGTTCTTC. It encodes CSTAGASSYNEQFF.

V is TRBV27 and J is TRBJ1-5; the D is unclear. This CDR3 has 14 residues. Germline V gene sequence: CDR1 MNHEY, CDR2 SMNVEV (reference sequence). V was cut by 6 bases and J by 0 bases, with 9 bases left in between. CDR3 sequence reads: CASRKGNSNQPQHF. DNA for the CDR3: TGTGCCAGCAGGAAGGGAAATAGCAATCAGCCCCAGCATTTT.

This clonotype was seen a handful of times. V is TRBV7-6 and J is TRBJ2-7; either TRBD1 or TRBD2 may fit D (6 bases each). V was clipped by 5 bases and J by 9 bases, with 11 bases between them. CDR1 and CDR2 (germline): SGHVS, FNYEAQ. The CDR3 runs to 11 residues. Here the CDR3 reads CASSTGAGQYF. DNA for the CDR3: TGTGCCAGCAGCACGGGGGCGGGGCAGTACTTC.

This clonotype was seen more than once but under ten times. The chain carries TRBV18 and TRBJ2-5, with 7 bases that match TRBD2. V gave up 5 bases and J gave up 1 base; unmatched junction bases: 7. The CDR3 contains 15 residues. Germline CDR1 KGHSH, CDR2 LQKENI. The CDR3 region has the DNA TGTGCCAGCTCAGGTCGAGCGGGACCCCAAGAGACCCAGTACTTC. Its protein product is CASSGRAGPQETQYF.

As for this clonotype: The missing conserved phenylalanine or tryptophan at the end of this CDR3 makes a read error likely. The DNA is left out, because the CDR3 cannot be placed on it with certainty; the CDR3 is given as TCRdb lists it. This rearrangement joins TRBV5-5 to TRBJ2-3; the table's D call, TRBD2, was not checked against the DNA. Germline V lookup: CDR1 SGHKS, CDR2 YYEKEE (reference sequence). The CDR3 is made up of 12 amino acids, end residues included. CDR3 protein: CASSFGPGPGVI.